The entry below gives a single T cell receptor beta chain sequence along with its context. Its antigen is unknown. The CDR3 is 18 residues long. Germline-derived CDR1 and CDR2 are SGDLS and YYNGEE. J lost 3 bases, V lost 3 bases, and 14 bases had no gene match. The data are from a study of PD-1 blockade in classical Hodgkin lymphoma. Clones were sequenced by immunoSEQ multiplex PCR, and TCRdb holds only the in-frame ones, with some missing. The sample lists around 100,000 clones; around 89% were seen once. Every one of the patients relapsed after autologous stem cell transplantation (brentuximab vedotin exposure was variable). Study-level points and caveats: Baseline diversity was lower in partial responders and progressors than complete responders. By C4D1, diversity of CD4+ TCRs had risen significantly, whereas that of CD8+ TCRs had not. Later analyses included only patients treated at least 1 year post-ASCT.

The material was peripheral blood mononuclear cells (PBMCs), obtained before the second cycle of nivolumab. The clonotype originates from a human donor with classical Hodgkin lymphoma. The rearrangement uses TRBV9 and TRBJ1-3; 8 nucleotides line up with TRBD1. The DNA for the CDR3 is TGTGCCAGCAGCGCGGACCCCAGGGGGCGCATCAGTGGAAACACCATATATTTT. Translation gives CASSADPRGRISGNTIYF.